This T cell receptor (beta chain) was recovered during a study of brain T cells in children with intractable seizures. This sample's time point: blood from clinic visit 5 months post-surgery; TSC patient then seizure free. Sequencing was limited to surgery cases with top T cell transcript signatures in brain tissue. The assay was immunoSEQ multiplex PCR, and TCRdb's table has in-frame clones only and misses some. The sample includes about 340,000 clones, over 90% of them seen just once. Germline V gives CDR1 KGHDR, CDR2 SFDVKD. There are 13 residues in the CDR3. V lost 0 bases and J 6 bases, leaving 8 bases between the germline ends.

The V call is TRBV24-1, the J call TRBJ2-7, with D perhaps TRBD1 (5 bases). The origin of this receptor is a boy less than two years old with tuberous sclerosis and intractable seizures. Specimen: peripheral blood, collected 4 to 5 months after surgery. CDR3 region: CATSDLTGFEQYF. CDR3 DNA sequence: TGTGCCACCAGTGATTTGACAGGATTCGAGCAGTACTTC.